This T cell receptor (beta chain) appears in the sequencing data of a study of blood T cell repertoires in COVID-19. Overall study: The United States, Italy and Spain supplied acute and convalescent COVID-19 samples. From T cells, B-cell-depleted T cells, or PBMCs came the material, which was cDNA or gDNA.

In the original processing: Estimation of nucleated cell counts was performed using reference gene primer amplification. Sequencing used immunoSEQ multiplex PCR; TCRdb keeps in-frame clones, though not all of them. The V and J calls and clone size are taken from that table; D and trimming were inferred from the DNA. The table includes about 130,000 clones, more than 90% detected once. CDR1 and CDR2 from the germline V gene are KGHSH and LQKENI. This CDR3 has 18 amino acids. Germline trimming cut 1 base from V and 1 base from J; bases unmatched to any gene: 6. The sequenced sample was peripheral blood. The sequence was obtained from a man aged 50-59 years with active COVID-19. The V call is TRBV18, the J call TRBJ2-5, with 13 bases that match TRBD2. The CDR3 sequence: CASSPRTSGGLIQETQYF. CDR3 coding DNA: TGTGCCAGCTCACCACGGACTAGCGGGGGACTGATCCAAGAGACCCAGTACTTC.